This T cell receptor (beta chain) was identified during a study of T cell changes during pregnancy in multiple sclerosis. Germline V gene sequence: CDR1 SGHVS, CDR2 FNYEAQ. The V end lost 5 bases, the J end lost 1 base, and 12 bases lay between the germline ends. The CDR3 loop spans 15 amino acids. The assay was immunoSEQ multiplex PCR, and TCRdb's table has in-frame clones only and misses some. Counted here are 35,000 to 40,000 clones, 88% occurring once; the ten biggest clones make up more than 0.95%. This material consisted of CD4+ T cells from peripheral blood mononuclear cells, taken before pregnancy. This sequence was found in a female donor with multiple sclerosis, enrolled in a pregnancy study. The chain is built from TRBV7-6 and TRBJ2-1; TRBD2 is a possible D gene (5 bases). CDR3 bases: TGTGCCAGCAGCAAGGGCGGGTTATCCTACAATGAGCAGTTCTTC. Amino acids: CASSKGGLSYNEQFF.